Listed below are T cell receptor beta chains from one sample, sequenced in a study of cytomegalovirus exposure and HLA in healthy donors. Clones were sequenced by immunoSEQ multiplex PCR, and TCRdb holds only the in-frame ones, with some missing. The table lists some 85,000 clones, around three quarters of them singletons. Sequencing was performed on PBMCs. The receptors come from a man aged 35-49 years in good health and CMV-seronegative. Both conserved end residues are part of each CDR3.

CDR3: CASSPERARPYEQYF; V: TRBV7-6
CDR3: CASSWRGQLSGANVLTF; V: TRBV2
CDR3: CASSPTATNEKLFF; V: TRBV6-5
CDR3: CASSESCVRGGGVRTEAFF; V: TRBV10-1
CDR3: CASSLNRGRDEQYF; V: TRBV7-6
CDR3: CASSLAGFHEQFF; V: TRBV5-1
CDR3: CASSSEFRDTQYF; V: TRBV28
CDR3: CASSLPSELRTDTQYF; V: TRBV5-1
CDR3: CASSSPRGLQETQYF; V: TRBV7-2
CDR3: CASSLDRGTGYTF; V: TRBV7-6
CDR3: CASSVRGDTDTQYF; V: TRBV9
CDR3: CASSEQGQPTGELFF; V: TRBV2
CDR3: CASCRERTVNTEAFF; V: TRBV6-5
CDR3: CASSLREYGYTF; V: TRBV28
CDR3: CASSDPGTELFSNQPQHF; V: TRBV10-2
CDR3: CASSAPGQAGGLEYF; V: TRBV6-5
CDR3: CASSQVGVAGGEQFF; V: TRBV4-1
CDR3: CASSLGLAGGTDTQYF; V: TRBV5-1
CDR3: CASSWGTGNTGELFF; V: TRBV6-5
CDR3: CATSIVRGGAGETQYF; V: TRBV15
CDR3: CASSMGGLAGKGTQYF; V: TRBV5-4
CDR3: CASSLVRDEQYF; V: TRBV7-9
CDR3: CASSPQATRPRDANQYF; V: TRBV7-7
CDR3: CASSLGLATYEQYF; V: TRBV5-1
CDR3: CASSLAQGGRVTSPLHF; V: TRBV11-2
CDR3: CASSMGQGAGGQYF; V: TRBV19
CDR3: CASSLGTGGKAFF; V: TRBV7-3
CDR3: CASSDWRGPGGYTF; V: TRBV10-1
CDR3: CASSASSSLRHNTQYF; V: TRBV9
CDR3: CASSIQGGLNTEAFF; V: TRBV6-5
CDR3: CASSRTGGAWETQYF; V: TRBV4-3
CDR3: CASSPPSRVDEQFF; V: TRBV18
CDR3: CASGTCEAFF; V: TRBV19
CDR3: CASSDRRGGPTYEQYF; V: TRBV7-8
CDR3: CASSRVLSGPGELFF; V: TRBV27
CDR3: CASSPPGTSWELFF; V: TRBV28
CDR3: CASSQMTGGITDTQYF; V: TRBV13
CDR3: CASSLGAQPLYEQYF; V: TRBV5-1
CDR3: CASSATAPGEQYF; V: TRBV9
CDR3: CAWSLLHSKFNEKLFF; V: TRBV30
CDR3: CASSPSGEVYGYTF; V: TRBV27
CDR3: CASSLSGPGLGETQYF; V: TRBV7-7
CDR3: CASSPTPRVTGSKYEQYF; V: TRBV28
CDR3: CASSRPTGGEAFF; V: TRBV4-1
CDR3: CASSYGDRVREQYF; V: TRBV6-5
CDR3: CASSQFRQGTGELFF; V: TRBV14
CDR3: CASSVTDLYGYTF; V: TRBV9
CDR3: CAILRGNEQFF; V: TRBV27
CDR3: CASSVSERRGELFF; V: TRBV9
CDR3: CASSTGTSGGPSTDTQYF; V: TRBV11-2
CDR3: CASSWGPDTQYF; V: TRBV27
CDR3: CSVSGKMNTEAFF; V: TRBV29-1
CDR3: CASSLGVSGGADTQYF; V: TRBV5-1
CDR3: CASSSAGTGSDTQYF; V: TRBV28
CDR3: CASGRTGPLNTEAFF; V: TRBV6-1
CDR3: CSAPRTRGYTF; V: TRBV20-1